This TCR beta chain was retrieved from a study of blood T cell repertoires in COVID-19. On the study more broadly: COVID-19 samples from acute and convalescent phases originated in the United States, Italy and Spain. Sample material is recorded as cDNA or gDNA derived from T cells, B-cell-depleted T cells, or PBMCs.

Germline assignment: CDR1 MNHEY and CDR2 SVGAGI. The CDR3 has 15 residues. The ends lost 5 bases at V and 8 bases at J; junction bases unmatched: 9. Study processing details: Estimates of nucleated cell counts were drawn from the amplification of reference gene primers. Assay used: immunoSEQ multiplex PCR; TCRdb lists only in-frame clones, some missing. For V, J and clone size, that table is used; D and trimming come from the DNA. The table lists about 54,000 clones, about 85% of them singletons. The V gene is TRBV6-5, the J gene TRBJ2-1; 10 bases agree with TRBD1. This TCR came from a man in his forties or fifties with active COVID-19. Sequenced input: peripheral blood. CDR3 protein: CASSQPDRGGDEQFF. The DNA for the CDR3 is TGTGCCAGCAGTCAGCCGGACAGGGGGGGGGATGAGCAGTTCTTC.